These 12 T cell receptor beta chains originate from one sample sequenced in a study of breast tumors, draining lymph nodes, adjacent tissues. TCRdb processed the multiplex PCR reads anew with MiXCR; each CDR3 protein has one entry. The sample lists fewer than 250,000 distinct CDR3 sequences; around 32% were seen once. Samples came from axillary lymph nodes draining the breast cancer. The sequencing sample was made of axillary lymph node tissue. The receptors originated from a female donor with breast cancer. Some clones in this sample may be carry-over from other donors' samples.

Ten or more counts support this clonotype. The J gene is TRBJ2-1, the V gene TRBV20-1, with 7 bases identical to TRBD2. This CDR3 has 16 amino acids. Germline CDR1 and CDR2: DFQATT and SNEGSKA (reference sequence). V was clipped by 4 bases and J by 3 bases; unmatched bases: 12. CDR3 sequence: CSAIAPPTSFYNEQFF. The CDR3 bases are TGCAGTGCTATAGCCCCGCCGACTAGCTTCTACAATGAGCAGTTCTTC.

V is TRBV2 and J is TRBJ1-5; D is perhaps TRBD1 (5 bases). CDR3 length equals 12 residues. Per the germline V gene, CDR1 is SNHLY and CDR2 is FYNNEI. Trimming left V 9 bases short and J 4 bases short, with 10 bases between. This CDR3 reads CASAKGNQPQHF. DNA of the CDR3: TGTGCCAGTGCGAAGGGGAATCAGCCCCAGCATTTT.

The chain employs TRBV25-1 and TRBJ2-2; 11 bases match TRBD2. Germline CDR1 MGHDK, CDR2 SYGVNS. Germline trimming cut 1 base from V and 0 bases from J; bases unmatched to any gene: 16. The CDR3 sequence is 22 residues long. CDR3 in amino acids: CASSESRSVRLAGKANTGELFF. The CDR3 bases are TGTGCCAGCAGTGAATCGAGGTCGGTTCGACTAGCGGGAAAAGCGAACACCGGGGAGCTGTTTTTT.

CDR3 sequence: CASSQLHWTAPNEKLFF. CDR3 bases: TGTGCCAGCAGTCAACTCCATTGGACAGCCCCTAATGAAAAACTGTTTTTT. The chain couples TRBV6-1 to TRBJ1-4, with D possibly matching TRBD1 (6 bases). The CDR3 totals 17 residues. Trimming removed 5 bases from V and 3 bases from J, with 19 bases in between. CDR1 is MNHNS and CDR2 is SASEGT in the germline V gene.

The chain uses TRBV7-2 and TRBJ1-6, with 8 bases identical to TRBD1. CDR1 SGHTA and CDR2 FQGNSA come from the germline V gene. The CDR3 loop spans 14 amino acids. V shed 6 bases and J 9 bases; nucleotides not matched to a gene: 7. The CDR3 region is CASRRDRKGSPLHF. DNA for the CDR3: TGTGCCAGCAGACGGGACAGGAAGGGTTCACCCCTCCACTTT.

Regarding this clonotype: This CDR3 fails to terminate in the conserved phenylalanine or tryptophan, so it likely reflects a read error. The DNA is omitted, as the CDR3 cannot be located on it reliably, and the CDR3 follows TCRdb's listing. The chain recombines TRBV29-1 with TRBJ2-5; the table's D call, TRBD1, was not checked against the DNA. From its first to its last residue, the CDR3 has 14 amino acids. Germline lookup yields CDR1 SQVTM and CDR2 ANQGSEA. CDR3 in amino acids: CTGGPRNGQFSQSV.

The chain is built from TRBV30 and TRBJ1-1, with TRBD1 matching 8 bases. Germline values: CDR1 GTSNPN, CDR2 SVGIG (reference sequence). This CDR3 comprises 13 residues. Losses at the gene ends were 4 bases for V and 1 base for J; bases not matched to a gene: 2. The chain's CDR3 is CAWNGQGNTEAFF. The CDR3 bases are TGTGCCTGGAACGGACAGGGGAACACTGAAGCTTTCTTT. Using reference TRBV30 and TRBJ1-1 for the parts outside the CDR3, the full variable domain is SQTIHQWPATLVQPVGSPLSLECTVEGTSNPNLYWYRQAAGRGLQLLFYSVGIGQISSEVPQNLSASRPQDRQFILSSKKLLLSDSGFYLCAWNGQGNTEAFFGQGTRLTVV.

This clonotype was observed a single time. At one of its ends the junction is not consistent with the germline gene, which may arise from a read error. CDR3 region: CSARPAGTQCF. CDR3 nucleotides: TGCAGTGCTAGACCGGCAGGTACGCAGTGCTTC. This chain connects TRBV20-1 to TRBJ2-5, with no clear D. Germline CDR1 DFQATT, CDR2 SNEGSKA (reference sequence). This CDR3 is built from 11 residues.

The J gene is TRBJ2-3, the V gene TRBV29-1, with unresolved D. Germline V gene sequence: CDR1 SQVTM, CDR2 ANQGSEA. The CDR3 sequence is 14 residues long. Trimming cost V 4 bases and J 4 bases, with 15 bases left between them. The CDR3 sequence is CSVAMSSGSDTQYF. The CDR3 region has the DNA TGCAGCGTTGCGATGAGCTCCGGGTCAGATACGCAGTATTTT.

This clonotype has at least ten counts. V and J are TRBV6-5 and TRBJ1-3; TRBD1 matches 9 bases. The CDR3 spans 16 residues. Losses at the gene ends were 4 bases for V and 3 bases for J; bases not matched to a gene: 7. Germline CDR1 is MNHEY and CDR2 is SVGAGI. CDR3 bases: TGTGCCAGCAGTTCATCCGGGACAGGGAATGGAAACACCATATATTTT. Translating it yields CASSSSGTGNGNTIYF.

The rearrangement uses TRBV18 and TRBJ1-6; 7 bases agree with TRBD1. The germline CDR1 and CDR2 sequences are KGHSH and LQKENI. The length of the CDR3 is 16 residues. With 4 bases clipped from V and 6 bases from J, the junction kept 9 bases outside the gene matches. The CDR3 is CASSHSPGQINSPLHF. CDR3 DNA sequence: TGTGCCAGCTCACACTCACCGGGACAGATTAATTCACCCCTCCACTTT.

The table lists this clonotype with many counts. The chain joins TRBV7-2 to TRBJ1-2, with 9 bases matching TRBD1. The CDR3 length is 14 residues. The V and J ends lost 5 bases and 5 bases, in that order; junction bases with no gene match: 6. Per germline, CDR1 SGHTA and CDR2 FQGNSA. The CDR3 DNA reads as TGTGCCAGCAGCGCCGGACAGGGGTGGTATGGCTACACCTTC. Translating it yields CASSAGQGWYGYTF. The full variable domain, completed using reference TRBV7-2 and TRBJ1-2, is GAGVSQSPSNKVTEKGKDVELRCDPISGHTALYWYRQSLGQGLEFLIYFQGNSAPDKSGLPSDRFSAERTGGSVSTLTIQRTQQEDSAVYLCASSAGQGWYGYTFGSGTRLTVV.